This entry concerns a single T cell receptor beta chain. This sample was taken from a study of T cell changes during pregnancy in multiple sclerosis. Germline V lookup: CDR1 SGHAT, CDR2 FQNNGV. V trimming: 4 bases; J trimming: 3 bases; junction bases outside the gene matches: 4. The CDR3 covers 15 residues. Repertoires were generated with immunoSEQ multiplex PCR, while TCRdb's copy carries only in-frame clones and drops some. The sample gives more than 95,000 clones, over 85% of which show up once; roughly 0.99% is in the top ten. This rearrangement joins TRBV11-2 to TRBJ1-5, with 9 bases matching TRBD1. The receptor comes from a female donor with multiple sclerosis, enrolled in a pregnancy study. The specimen was peripheral blood, collected after pregnancy. The CDR3 sequence: CASSSRQGVNQPQHF. The CDR3 DNA is TGTGCCAGCAGCTCCAGACAGGGGGTCAATCAGCCCCAGCATTTT.